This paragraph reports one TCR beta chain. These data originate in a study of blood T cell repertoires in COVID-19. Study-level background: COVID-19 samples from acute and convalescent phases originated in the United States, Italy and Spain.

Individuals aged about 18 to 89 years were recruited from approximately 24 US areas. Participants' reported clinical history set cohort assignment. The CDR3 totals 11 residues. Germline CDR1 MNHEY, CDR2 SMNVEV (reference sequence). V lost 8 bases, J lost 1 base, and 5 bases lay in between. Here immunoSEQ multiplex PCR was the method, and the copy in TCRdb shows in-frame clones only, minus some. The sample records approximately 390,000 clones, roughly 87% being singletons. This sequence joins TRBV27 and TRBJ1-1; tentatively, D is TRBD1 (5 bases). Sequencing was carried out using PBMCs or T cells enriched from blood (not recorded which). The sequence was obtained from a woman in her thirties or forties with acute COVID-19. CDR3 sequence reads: CASDRNTEAFF. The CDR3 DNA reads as TGTGCCAGCGACAGGAACACTGAAGCTTTCTTT.